This T cell receptor (beta chain) was retrieved from a study of CD8+ T cells in alopecia areata. Points from the study as a whole: Scalp clonality, along with expanded CD8+ clones among the top 100, was significantly decreased by tofacitinib.

Treatment reported: oral pan-JAK inhibitor, 5-10 mg twice daily. Both peripheral blood and punch biopsies of lesional scalp skin were obtained from patients who had alopecia areata. Isolated RNA was reverse transcribed into cDNA used as the sequencing template. Clones were read by immunoSEQ multiplex PCR, and TCRdb kept only the in-frame ones, dropping some. The repertoire holds 140,000 to 150,000 clones, with 45% to 60% as singletons. To note about this clone: The antigen is unknown.

CDR3 length: 16 amino acids. The J segment lost 0 bases and the V segment lost 6 bases, leaving 2 bases of the junction unmatched. The germline gives CDR1 MNHEY, CDR2 SMNVEV (reference sequence). The J gene is TRBJ2-3, the V gene TRBV27; TRBD2 aligns across 14 bases. The source material was CD8+ T cells sorted from blood, sampled at week 4, from a patient treated with tofacitinib. This receptor was obtained from a human donor with alopecia areata. In DNA form, the CDR3 reads TGTGCCAGCAGGGGACTAGCGGGAGCTAGCACAGATACGCAGTATTTT. Protein sequence: CASRGLAGASTDTQYF.